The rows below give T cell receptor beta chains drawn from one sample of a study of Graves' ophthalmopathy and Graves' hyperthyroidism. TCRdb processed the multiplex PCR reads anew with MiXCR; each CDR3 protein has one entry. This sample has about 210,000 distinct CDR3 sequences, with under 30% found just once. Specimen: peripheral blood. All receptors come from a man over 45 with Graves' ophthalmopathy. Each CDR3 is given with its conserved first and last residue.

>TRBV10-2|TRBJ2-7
CASSENIDEQYF
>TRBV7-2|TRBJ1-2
CASSLGDREGGYTF
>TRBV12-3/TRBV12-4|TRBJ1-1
CASSRGRLTEAFF
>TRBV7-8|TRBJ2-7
CASNLEGVSYEQYF
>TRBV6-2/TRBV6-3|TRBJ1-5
CATTDSYQPQHF
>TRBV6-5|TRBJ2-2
CASSYGWDTGELFF
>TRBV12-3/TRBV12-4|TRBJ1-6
CASSPTGQMNSPLHF
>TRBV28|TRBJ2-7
CASSPPGQRLSYEQYF
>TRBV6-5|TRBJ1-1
CASRLQGEVAEAFF
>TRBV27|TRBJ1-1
CASRGYTSEAFF
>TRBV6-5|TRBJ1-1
CASSTSGRPAAFF
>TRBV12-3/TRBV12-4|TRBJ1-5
CASSFFSGMRTNQPQHF
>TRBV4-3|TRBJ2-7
CASSQDRLGLSEQYF
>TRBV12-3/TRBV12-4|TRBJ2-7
CASSEAGRGSYEQYF
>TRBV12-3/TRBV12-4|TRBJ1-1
CASSWGQGIGTEAFF
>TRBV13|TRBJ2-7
CASSLLGQGTSYEQYF
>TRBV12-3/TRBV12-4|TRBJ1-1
CASSPIWGRVNTEAFF
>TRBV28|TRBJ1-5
CASSLGTGGLHNQPQHF
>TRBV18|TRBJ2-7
CASSPGTGDSYEQYF
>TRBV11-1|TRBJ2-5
CASRSNEGGGTQYF
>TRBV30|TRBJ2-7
CAWRRTGSYEQYF
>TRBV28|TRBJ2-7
CASSFRDNSYEQYF
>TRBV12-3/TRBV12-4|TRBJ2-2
CASRLAGDTGELFF
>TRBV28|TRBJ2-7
CAGSLSSGGSSYEQYF
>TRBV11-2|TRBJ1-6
CASSRSRDSPLHF
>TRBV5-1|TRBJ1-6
CASSSGPQGGNSPLHF